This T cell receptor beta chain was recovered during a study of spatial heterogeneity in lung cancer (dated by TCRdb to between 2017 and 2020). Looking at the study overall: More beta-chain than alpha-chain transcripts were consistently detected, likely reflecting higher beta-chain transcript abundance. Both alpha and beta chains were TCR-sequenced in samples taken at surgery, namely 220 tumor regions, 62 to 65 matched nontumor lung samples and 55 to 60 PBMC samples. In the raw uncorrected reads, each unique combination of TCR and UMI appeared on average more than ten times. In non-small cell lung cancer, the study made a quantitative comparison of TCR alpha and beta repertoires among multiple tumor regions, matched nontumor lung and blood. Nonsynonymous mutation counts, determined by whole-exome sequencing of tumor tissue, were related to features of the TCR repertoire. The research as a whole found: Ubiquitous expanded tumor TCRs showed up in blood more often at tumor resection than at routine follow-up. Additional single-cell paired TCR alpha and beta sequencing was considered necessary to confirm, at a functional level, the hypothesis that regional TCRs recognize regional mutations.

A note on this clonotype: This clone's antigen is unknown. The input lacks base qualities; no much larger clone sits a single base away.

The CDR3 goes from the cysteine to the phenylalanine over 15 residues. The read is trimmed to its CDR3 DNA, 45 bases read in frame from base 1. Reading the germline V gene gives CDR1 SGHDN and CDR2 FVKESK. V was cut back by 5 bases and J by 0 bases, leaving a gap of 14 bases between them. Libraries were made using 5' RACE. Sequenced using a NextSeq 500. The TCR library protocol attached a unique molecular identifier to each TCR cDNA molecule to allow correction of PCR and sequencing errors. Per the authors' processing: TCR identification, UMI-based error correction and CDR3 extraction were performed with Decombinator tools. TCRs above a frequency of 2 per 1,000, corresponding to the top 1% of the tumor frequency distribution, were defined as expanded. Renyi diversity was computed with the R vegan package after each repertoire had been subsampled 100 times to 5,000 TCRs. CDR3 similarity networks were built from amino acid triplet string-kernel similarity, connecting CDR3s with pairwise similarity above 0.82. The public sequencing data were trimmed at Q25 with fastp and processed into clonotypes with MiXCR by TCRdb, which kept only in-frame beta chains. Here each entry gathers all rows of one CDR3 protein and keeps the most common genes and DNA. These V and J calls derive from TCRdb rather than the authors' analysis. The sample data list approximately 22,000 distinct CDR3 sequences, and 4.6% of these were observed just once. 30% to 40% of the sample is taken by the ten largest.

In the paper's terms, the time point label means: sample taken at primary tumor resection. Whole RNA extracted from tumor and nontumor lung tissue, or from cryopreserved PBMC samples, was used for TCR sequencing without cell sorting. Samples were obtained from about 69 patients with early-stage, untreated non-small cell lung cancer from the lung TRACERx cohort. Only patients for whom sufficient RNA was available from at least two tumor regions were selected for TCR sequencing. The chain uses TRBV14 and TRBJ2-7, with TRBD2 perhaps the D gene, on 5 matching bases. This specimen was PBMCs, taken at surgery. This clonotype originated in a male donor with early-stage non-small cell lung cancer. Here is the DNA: TGTGCCAGCAGCGAACTCAGCGGTAGCTCCTACGAGCAGTACTTC. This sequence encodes CASSELSGSSYEQYF.